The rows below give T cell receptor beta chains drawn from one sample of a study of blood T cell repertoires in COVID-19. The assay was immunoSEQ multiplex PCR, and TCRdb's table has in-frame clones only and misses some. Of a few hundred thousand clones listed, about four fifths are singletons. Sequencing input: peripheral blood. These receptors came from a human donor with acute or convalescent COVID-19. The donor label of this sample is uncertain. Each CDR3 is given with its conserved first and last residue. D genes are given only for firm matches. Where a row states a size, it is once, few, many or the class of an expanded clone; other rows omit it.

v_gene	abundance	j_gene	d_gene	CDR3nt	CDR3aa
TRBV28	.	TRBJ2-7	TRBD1	TGTGCCAGCACCCTGGCAGGGGGTACACCCTACGAGCAGTACTTC	CASTLAGGTPYEQYF
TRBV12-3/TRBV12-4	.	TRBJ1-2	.	TGTGCCAGCAGTTTAATAAGGGGAAGGGGCTACACCTTC	CASSLIRGRGYTF
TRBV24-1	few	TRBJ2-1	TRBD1	TGTGCCACGGGACAGGGTCCTATCGATGAGCAGTTCTTC	CATGQGPIDEQFF
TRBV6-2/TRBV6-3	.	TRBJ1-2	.	TGTGCCAGCAGTTACTCGCGGGGCGGCTATGGCTACACCTTC	CASSYSRGGYGYTF
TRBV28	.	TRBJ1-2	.	TGTGCCAGCAGTTTGATGGCTTTGGGCTACACCTTC	CASSLMALGYTF
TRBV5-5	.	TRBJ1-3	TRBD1	TGTGCCAGCAGCGACCCCCCGGGACAGGGCCAATGGAGCTCTGGAAACACCATATATTTT	CASSDPPGQGQWSSGNTIYF
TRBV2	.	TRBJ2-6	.	TGTGCCAGCAGTGGTAACAGGGCTGGGGCCAACGTCCTGACTTTC	CASSGNRAGANVLTF
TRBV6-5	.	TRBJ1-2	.	TGTGCCAGCAGGGTGGGGGGTGAAGGCTACACCTTC	CASRVGGEGYTF
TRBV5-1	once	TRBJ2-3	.	TGCGCCAGCAGCTTGGAGTCCCCAGGGGCCCCAGATACGCAGTATTTT	CASSLESPGAPDTQYF
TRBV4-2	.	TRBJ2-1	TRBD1	TGTGCCAGCAGCCAAGAGGGGGACAGGGTGGATGAGCAGTTCTTC	CASSQEGDRVDEQFF
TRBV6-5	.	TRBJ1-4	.	TGTGCCAGCAAAGCAGGGAATGAAAAACTGTTTTTT	CASKAGNEKLFF
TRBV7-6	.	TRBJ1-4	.	TGTGCCAGCAGCTTGGGACTCCCATCGCGCGCTAATGAAAAACTGTTTTTT	CASSLGLPSRANEKLFF
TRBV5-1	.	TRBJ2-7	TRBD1	TGCGCCAGCAGCTCCCGGACAGGGGGCTACGAGCAGTACTTC	CASSSRTGGYEQYF
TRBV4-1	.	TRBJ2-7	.	TGCGCCAGCAGCCCTGAACAGGGAAGCTACGAGCAGTACTTC	CASSPEQGSYEQYF
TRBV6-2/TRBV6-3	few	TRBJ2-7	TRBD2	TGTGCCAGCAGCCCACTAGCGGGGGCGTGGGAGCAGTACTTC	CASSPLAGAWEQYF
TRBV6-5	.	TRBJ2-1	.	TGTGCCAGCAGGGGGGGGGCCTTATTCTACAATGAGCAGTTCTTC	CASRGGALFYNEQFF